The rows below give T cell receptor beta chains drawn from one sample of a study of cytomegalovirus exposure and HLA in healthy donors. Sequencing was performed with immunoSEQ multiplex PCR; in TCRdb, only in-frame clones are kept and a portion is missing. The sample has under 150,000 clones, about three quarters seen once. The source material was PBMCs. Receptors were obtained from a woman aged 40 to 55 in good health and CMV-seronegative. The CDR3 runs from the conserved cysteine through the conserved F or W. Fields, in order: clone size, D gene, J gene, V gene, CDR3 DNA, CDR3 protein. D genes are given only for firm matches. Clone size is given for some rows only: seen once, a few or many times, or a class if the clone is expanded.

clone size: NA
D gene: NA
J gene: TRBJ1-1
V gene: TRBV4-2
CDR3 DNA: TGTGCCAGCAGCCAAGATCTTGGAGGGGTGGGGAACACTGAAGCTTTCTTT
CDR3 protein: CASSQDLGGVGNTEAFF

clone size: NA
D gene: TRBD2
J gene: TRBJ2-1
V gene: TRBV10-1
CDR3 DNA: TGCGCCAGCAGTGAGTCTAGCGGGAGGGCCCTCGGTAATGAGCAGTTCTTC
CDR3 protein: CASSESSGRALGNEQFF

clone size: NA
D gene: NA
J gene: TRBJ2-2
V gene: TRBV5-1
CDR3 DNA: TGCGCCAGCAGCTTGGCCAGGAACACCGGGGAGCTGTTTTTT
CDR3 protein: CASSLARNTGELFF

clone size: NA
D gene: NA
J gene: TRBJ2-5
V gene: TRBV7-9
CDR3 DNA: TGTGCCAGCAGTCTTGAGGATCGGGAGACCCAGTACTTC
CDR3 protein: CASSLEDRETQYF

clone size: NA
D gene: TRBD2
J gene: TRBJ2-7
V gene: TRBV7-3
CDR3 DNA: TGTGCCAGCAGTTTCTCCGGGACTAGCGGGAGTAGCGAGCAGTACTTC
CDR3 protein: CASSFSGTSGSSEQYF

clone size: once
D gene: TRBD1
J gene: TRBJ2-7
V gene: TRBV5-1
CDR3 DNA: TGCGCCAGCAACCCCGGTAGCGGACAGGGAAGCGCCTACGAGCAGTACTTC
CDR3 protein: CASNPGSGQGSAYEQYF

clone size: NA
D gene: TRBD2
J gene: TRBJ2-7
V gene: TRBV28
CDR3 DNA: TGTGCCAGCAGTCGGACTAGCGGGACCCCCAGGGACGAGCAGTACTTC
CDR3 protein: CASSRTSGTPRDEQYF

clone size: NA
D gene: TRBD1
J gene: TRBJ1-5
V gene: TRBV29-1
CDR3 DNA: TGCAGCGTTGCCGACAGGGATAGCAATCAGCCCCAGCATTTT
CDR3 protein: CSVADRDSNQPQHF

clone size: NA
D gene: NA
J gene: TRBJ1-5
V gene: TRBV5-6
CDR3 DNA: TGTGCCAGCAGCCCGACAGGACGGAGTCAGCCCCAGCATTTT
CDR3 protein: CASSPTGRSQPQHF

clone size: few
D gene: TRBD2
J gene: TRBJ2-7
V gene: TRBV6-1
CDR3 DNA: TGTGCCAGCAGTGAAATCAGCGGGGTGGGTTCCTACGAGCAGTACTTC
CDR3 protein: CASSEISGVGSYEQYF

clone size: NA
D gene: NA
J gene: TRBJ2-3
V gene: TRBV5-4
CDR3 DNA: TGTGCCAGCAGCTTGGGGGGCCCTAGCACAGATACGCAGTATTTT
CDR3 protein: CASSLGGPSTDTQYF

clone size: NA
D gene: NA
J gene: TRBJ2-7
V gene: TRBV19
CDR3 DNA: TGTGCCAGCGGACCACAGGGTTCTCTTTACTTC
CDR3 protein: CASGPQGSLYF

clone size: NA
D gene: TRBD2
J gene: TRBJ2-3
V gene: TRBV18
CDR3 DNA: TGTGCCAGCGAAACTAGCGGAGTCACAGATACGCAGTATTTT
CDR3 protein: CASETSGVTDTQYF

clone size: NA
D gene: TRBD2
J gene: TRBJ2-7
V gene: TRBV5-4
CDR3 DNA: TGTGCCAGCAGACCCGGACTAGCGGGGATATCCTACGAGCAGTACTTC
CDR3 protein: CASRPGLAGISYEQYF

clone size: few
D gene: NA
J gene: TRBJ2-3
V gene: TRBV6-4
CDR3 DNA: TGTGCCAGCAGTGAGCACGCGTCTCCCGAGGCAGATACGCAGTATTTT
CDR3 protein: CASSEHASPEADTQYF

clone size: NA
D gene: NA
J gene: TRBJ2-7
V gene: TRBV29-1
CDR3 DNA: TGCAGCGTGGCAGACAGAGCAACGACCTACGAGCAGTACTTC
CDR3 protein: CSVADRATTYEQYF

clone size: NA
D gene: TRBD1
J gene: TRBJ2-1
V gene: TRBV5-5
CDR3 DNA: TGTGCCAGCGGAACGACAGGGGTCCGCAATGAGCAGTTCTTC
CDR3 protein: CASGTTGVRNEQFF

clone size: NA
D gene: NA
J gene: TRBJ1-2
V gene: TRBV29-1
CDR3 DNA: TGCAGCGTTGAACGCAGGGAGGGCTCTGGCTACACCTTC
CDR3 protein: CSVERREGSGYTF

clone size: NA
D gene: TRBD1
J gene: TRBJ2-7
V gene: TRBV28
CDR3 DNA: TGTGCCAGCAGCCAGAAATTTAGACTCCGGGACAGACACTACGAGCAGTACTTC
CDR3 protein: CASSQKFRLRDRHYEQYF

clone size: NA
D gene: TRBD2
J gene: TRBJ2-7
V gene: TRBV5-5
CDR3 DNA: TGTGCCAGCAGCTTTACCGGGACTAGCGGGACCGTGGAGCAGTACTTC
CDR3 protein: CASSFTGTSGTVEQYF

clone size: NA
D gene: NA
J gene: TRBJ2-4
V gene: TRBV2
CDR3 DNA: TGTGCCAGCAGGGGACTCAGTGGTTCGGTAGCCAAAAACATTCAGTACTTC
CDR3 protein: CASRGLSGSVAKNIQYF

clone size: NA
D gene: NA
J gene: TRBJ2-4
V gene: TRBV18
CDR3 DNA: TGTGCCAGCTCACCACCACAGGGTCGGGACATTCAGTACTTC
CDR3 protein: CASSPPQGRDIQYF

clone size: NA
D gene: NA
J gene: TRBJ2-5
V gene: TRBV2
CDR3 DNA: TGTGCCAGCAGTGGAAACTTTCAAGAGACCCAGTACTTC
CDR3 protein: CASSGNFQETQYF

clone size: NA
D gene: TRBD1
J gene: TRBJ1-5
V gene: TRBV19
CDR3 DNA: TGTGCCAGTAGGGATGACAGGGGGCGCGACGGCAATCAGCCCCAGCATTTT
CDR3 protein: CASRDDRGRDGNQPQHF

clone size: NA
D gene: NA
J gene: TRBJ1-4
V gene: TRBV7-9
CDR3 DNA: TGTGCCAGCAGCTTAGACGGTTTTGAAAAACTGTTTTTT
CDR3 protein: CASSLDGFEKLFF

clone size: NA
D gene: TRBD2
J gene: TRBJ2-3
V gene: TRBV4-1
CDR3 DNA: TGCGCCACCGGGAGGCCAAACACAGATACGCAGTATTTT
CDR3 protein: CATGRPNTDTQYF

clone size: NA
D gene: TRBD2
J gene: TRBJ2-7
V gene: TRBV10-3
CDR3 DNA: TGTGCCATCAGTGAGGGCGGGAGTCAGTACGAGCAGTACTTC
CDR3 protein: CAISEGGSQYEQYF

clone size: NA
D gene: NA
J gene: TRBJ2-3
V gene: TRBV11-1
CDR3 DNA: TGTGCCAGCAGCTTAGTAGCTGGAACAGATACGCAGTATTTT
CDR3 protein: CASSLVAGTDTQYF

clone size: NA
D gene: TRBD1
J gene: TRBJ1-1
V gene: TRBV2
CDR3 DNA: TGTGCCAGCATGGCCGCGAGCCAGGACAGGTTGAACACTGAAGCTTTCTTT
CDR3 protein: CASMAASQDRLNTEAFF

clone size: NA
D gene: NA
J gene: TRBJ1-2
V gene: TRBV28
CDR3 DNA: TGTGCCAGCAGTCCGGACGGGGAGTGGTCGAGAGGCTACACCTTC
CDR3 protein: CASSPDGEWSRGYTF